These 5 T cell receptor beta chains were all obtained from the same sample, sequenced in a study of blood T cell repertoires in COVID-19 (dated by TCRdb to the early 2020s). Libraries were constructed by the immunoSEQ multiplex PCR assay. The immuneACCESS repertoire file appears here via TCRdb, limited to in-frame rearrangements. These files lack a portion of the clones; in checked studies, under half of the deficit traces to unresolved V genes, and the cause of the others is not known. The sample has 250,000 to 350,000 clones on record, around 90% of them singletons. The leading ten clones occupy 2.2% of the sample. The source material was peripheral blood. All receptors derive from a woman aged 50 to 65 who had recovered from COVID-19.

This clone has just one count. The chain is built from TRBV6-5 and TRBJ1-1; D uncertain. The CDR3 loop spans 15 amino acids. Trimming took 3 bases from V and 0 from J, leaving 11 bases between them. Per germline, CDR1 MNHEY and CDR2 SVGAGI. The CDR3 is CASSYPECLNTEAFF. Here the CDR3 DNA reads TGTGCCAGCAGTTATCCGGAGTGCCTGAACACTGAAGCTTTCTTT.

V gene TRBV2 combines with J gene TRBJ1-4; TRBD1 aligns across 9 bases. Per the germline V gene, CDR1 is SNHLY and CDR2 is FYNNEI. V shed 4 bases, J shed 7 bases, and the junction held 10 bases outside the gene matches. This CDR3 region has 16 residues. CDR3 sequence: CASSVDETGGAEKLFF. The CDR3 DNA reads as TGTGCCAGCAGTGTCGACGAGACAGGGGGAGCTGAAAAACTGTTTTTT.

The chain combines TRBV14 with TRBJ1-2; no reliable D call. The germline V gene has CDR1 SGHDN and CDR2 FVKESK. V lost 0 bases and J 3 bases, leaving 8 bases between the germline ends. The CDR3 consists of 14 residues. CDR3 DNA: TGTGCCAGCAGCCAAGATATCGGTGACTATGGCTACACCTTC. Amino acid sequence: CASSQDIGDYGYTF.

The chain uses TRBV7-2 and TRBJ2-7; D might be TRBD1 (6 bases). The length of the CDR3 is 13 residues. Trimming removed 3 bases from V and 5 bases from J, with 11 bases in between. Germline V gene sequence: CDR1 SGHTA, CDR2 FQGNSA. CDR3 protein: CASSLNRVDEQYF. The CDR3 coding sequence is TGTGCCAGCAGCTTGAACAGGGTGGACGAGCAGTACTTC.

This chain uses TRBV7-2 with TRBJ1-1, with D maybe TRBD1 (6 bases). CDR3 length: 15 amino acids. V lost 5 bases to trimming and J lost 2 bases, with 15 bases between them. Germline V gene lookup returns CDR1 SGHTA and CDR2 FQGNSA. CDR3 loop: CASSPLGGGNTEAFF. The DNA for the CDR3 is TGTGCCAGCAGCCCCTTGGGGGGGGGCAACACTGAAGCTTTCTTT.